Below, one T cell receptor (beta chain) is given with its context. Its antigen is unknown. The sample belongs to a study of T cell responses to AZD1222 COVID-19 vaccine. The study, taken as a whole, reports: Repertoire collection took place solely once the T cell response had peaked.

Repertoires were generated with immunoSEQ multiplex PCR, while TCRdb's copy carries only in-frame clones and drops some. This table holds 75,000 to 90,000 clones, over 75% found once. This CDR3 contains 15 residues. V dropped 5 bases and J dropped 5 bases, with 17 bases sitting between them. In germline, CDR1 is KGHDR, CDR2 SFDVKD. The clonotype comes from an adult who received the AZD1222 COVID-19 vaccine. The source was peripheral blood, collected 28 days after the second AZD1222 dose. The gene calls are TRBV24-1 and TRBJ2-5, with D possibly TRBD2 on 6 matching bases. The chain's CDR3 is CATSAGTLWKETQYF. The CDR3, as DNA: TGTGCCACCAGTGCCGGGACTCTTTGGAAGGAGACCCAGTACTTC.